The source of this T cell receptor beta chain is a study of shared clonotypes between healthy human individuals. Researchers partitioned CD4+ cells into CD45RA+ naive and CD45RA-negative memory subsets. The test was conducted at deep level. The method was immunoSEQ multiplex PCR; TCRdb's version includes in-frame clones alone and lacks a portion of them. Among roughly 2,500,000 clones listed, 80% to 95% were seen once. CDR1 and CDR2 from the germline V gene are SGHRS and YFSETQ. The CDR3 has 17 amino acids. V was pared by 4 bases and J by 4 bases, with 14 bases of the junction left unmatched. Sequencing was performed on naive CD4+ T cells from PBMCs. Subset described: CD45RA+ positively selected. This clonotype was obtained from a man between 18 and 29 years old in good health. Some clones in this sample may be carry-over from other donors' samples. The gene calls are TRBV5-1 and TRBJ1-3, with TRBD1 matching over 7 bases. CDR3 region: CASSPSWTGTDGNTIYF. For the CDR3, the DNA is TGCGCCAGCAGCCCCTCGTGGACCGGGACAGACGGAAACACCATATATTTT.